Listed below are T cell receptor beta chains from one sample, sequenced in a study of shared clonotypes between healthy human individuals. Sequencing was performed with immunoSEQ multiplex PCR; in TCRdb, only in-frame clones are kept and a portion is missing. The sample records over a million clones, around 75% being singletons. Sequencing used memory CD4+ T cells sorted from blood. These receptors all stem from a man aged 18 to 30 in good health. Each CDR3 is given with its conserved first and last residue. The D gene is left open where the match is weak. The size of a clone is reported for some rows only, either as once, few or many, or as a class for expanded clones.

abundance: .
v_gene: TRBV14
d_gene: .
j_gene: TRBJ2-2
CDR3nt: TGTGCCAGCAGCCAAGCCAGAAACACCGGGGAGCTGTTTTTT
CDR3aa: CASSQARNTGELFF

abundance: .
v_gene: TRBV28
d_gene: .
j_gene: TRBJ1-3
CDR3nt: TGTGCCAGCGGAAGCCTCCAGATCTCTGGAAACACCATATATTTT
CDR3aa: CASGSLQISGNTIYF

abundance: few
v_gene: TRBV12-5
d_gene: .
j_gene: TRBJ1-5
CDR3nt: TGTGCTAGTGGTCCGGGACCGAGTCTTTATCAGCCCCAGCATTTT
CDR3aa: CASGPGPSLYQPQHF

abundance: .
v_gene: TRBV5-4
d_gene: TRBD2
j_gene: TRBJ2-1
CDR3nt: TGTGCCAGCAGCTTGCGGGAGGGTTTCAATGAGCAGTTCTTC
CDR3aa: CASSLREGFNEQFF

abundance: once
v_gene: TRBV30
d_gene: TRBD2
j_gene: TRBJ2-7
CDR3nt: TGTGCCTGGAAAGCGGGGCGCTACGAGCAGTACTTC
CDR3aa: CAWKAGRYEQYF

abundance: .
v_gene: TRBV5-1
d_gene: .
j_gene: TRBJ2-1
CDR3nt: TGCGCCAGCAGCTTCGCACAGGGATTACACAATGAGCAGTTCTTC
CDR3aa: CASSFAQGLHNEQFF

abundance: .
v_gene: TRBV5-1
d_gene: TRBD2
j_gene: TRBJ2-5
CDR3nt: TGCGCCAGCAAGAGGGCGGGGGGAAAAGAGACCCAGTACTTC
CDR3aa: CASKRAGGKETQYF

abundance: .
v_gene: TRBV5-1
d_gene: TRBD1
j_gene: TRBJ1-1
CDR3nt: TGCGCCAGCAGCCCGGAATCCCGGGACAGCAACACTGAAGCTTTCTTT
CDR3aa: CASSPESRDSNTEAFF

abundance: .
v_gene: TRBV19
d_gene: TRBD2
j_gene: TRBJ2-7
CDR3nt: TGTGCCAGTAGTCAGGGCGGGAGTACCTACGAGCAGTACTTC
CDR3aa: CASSQGGSTYEQYF

abundance: .
v_gene: TRBV2
d_gene: TRBD1
j_gene: TRBJ1-1
CDR3nt: TGTGCCAGCGTCTTGGACAGGGCGCCAACTGAAGCTTTCTTT
CDR3aa: CASVLDRAPTEAFF

abundance: .
v_gene: TRBV19
d_gene: .
j_gene: TRBJ2-5
CDR3nt: TGTGCCAGTAGTATGGCAGGGAAAGAGACCCAGTACTTC
CDR3aa: CASSMAGKETQYF

abundance: .
v_gene: TRBV4-1
d_gene: .
j_gene: TRBJ2-1
CDR3nt: TGCGCCAGCAGCCAAATTAACATGGTCTCCTACAATGAGCAGTTCTTC
CDR3aa: CASSQINMVSYNEQFF

abundance: .
v_gene: TRBV19
d_gene: TRBD1
j_gene: TRBJ2-3
CDR3nt: TGTGCCACCCAGCTCGACAGGGGGACAGATACGCAGTATTTT
CDR3aa: CATQLDRGTDTQYF

abundance: .
v_gene: TRBV6-6
d_gene: .
j_gene: TRBJ1-5
CDR3nt: TGTGCCAGCAGATCTGGGGGGGGGCAGGGGCTGCCCCAGCATTTT
CDR3aa: CASRSGGGQGLPQHF

abundance: .
v_gene: TRBV14
d_gene: .
j_gene: TRBJ2-7
CDR3nt: TGTGCCAGCAGCCCCTTTGGCGTCCTCGACGCCTACGAGCAGTACTTC
CDR3aa: CASSPFGVLDAYEQYF

abundance: .
v_gene: TRBV14
d_gene: .
j_gene: TRBJ2-5
CDR3nt: TGTGCCAGCAGCCAAGGTTTAGGCGCCCTCCAAGAGACCCAGTACTTC
CDR3aa: CASSQGLGALQETQYF

abundance: once
v_gene: TRBV28
d_gene: .
j_gene: TRBJ1-2
CDR3nt: TGTGCCAGCAGCTTCTCAGTGGATAACTATGGCTACACCTTC
CDR3aa: CASSFSVDNYGYTF

abundance: .
v_gene: TRBV30
d_gene: .
j_gene: TRBJ1-2
CDR3nt: TGTGCCTGGAGTGTGGGCTATGGCTACACCTTC
CDR3aa: CAWSVGYGYTF

abundance: few
v_gene: TRBV5-6
d_gene: .
j_gene: TRBJ2-1
CDR3nt: TGTGCCAGCAGCCCGGGATTCAATGAGCAGTTCTTC
CDR3aa: CASSPGFNEQFF

abundance: many
v_gene: TRBV5-1
d_gene: .
j_gene: TRBJ2-7
CDR3nt: TGCGCCAGCAGCTTTTACGAGCAGTACTTC
CDR3aa: CASSFYEQYF

abundance: once
v_gene: TRBV6-1
d_gene: .
j_gene: TRBJ2-3
CDR3nt: TGTGCCAGCAGTCCCCGTGACGCAGATACGCAGTATTTT
CDR3aa: CASSPRDADTQYF

abundance: once
v_gene: TRBV2
d_gene: .
j_gene: TRBJ1-5
CDR3nt: TGTGCCAGCAGCGCCGACAGCCTAGGGGTCTGGCCCCAGCATTTT
CDR3aa: CASSADSLGVWPQHF

abundance: .
v_gene: TRBV6-5
d_gene: TRBD1
j_gene: TRBJ2-3
CDR3nt: TGTGCCAGCAGTTCCCCGGGACAGGGGACAGATACGCAGTATTTT
CDR3aa: CASSSPGQGTDTQYF

abundance: .
v_gene: TRBV7-9
d_gene: .
j_gene: TRBJ1-2
CDR3nt: TGTGCCAGCAGCGCCAACCCGGACAGAACTGTCTATGGCTACACCTTC
CDR3aa: CASSANPDRTVYGYTF

abundance: few
v_gene: TRBV6-5
d_gene: .
j_gene: TRBJ2-7
CDR3nt: TGTGCCAGCAGTTCCCTTTACGAGCAGTACTTC
CDR3aa: CASSSLYEQYF

abundance: .
v_gene: TRBV6-5
d_gene: .
j_gene: TRBJ2-3
CDR3nt: TGTGCCAGCAGTTACTCTGACACAGATACGCAGTATTTT
CDR3aa: CASSYSDTDTQYF

abundance: .
v_gene: TRBV7-8
d_gene: TRBD1
j_gene: TRBJ2-7
CDR3nt: TGTGCCAGCAGCGGTAACCGGGACAGGCCCTACGAGCAGTACTTC
CDR3aa: CASSGNRDRPYEQYF

abundance: .
v_gene: TRBV11-2
d_gene: .
j_gene: TRBJ2-1
CDR3nt: TGTGCCAGCAGCACCGGGTCTACTGGGTACAATGAGCAGTTCTTC
CDR3aa: CASSTGSTGYNEQFF

abundance: .
v_gene: TRBV5-1
d_gene: TRBD2
j_gene: TRBJ2-5
CDR3nt: TGCGCCAGCACCCCGGGGGGGCCGGGGGAGACCCAGTACTTC
CDR3aa: CASTPGGPGETQYF

abundance: .
v_gene: TRBV28
d_gene: .
j_gene: TRBJ1-2
CDR3nt: TGTGCCAGCAGTTTAGGGGTGTTATATGGCTACACCTTC
CDR3aa: CASSLGVLYGYTF

abundance: .
v_gene: TRBV28
d_gene: TRBD1
j_gene: TRBJ1-4
CDR3nt: TGTGCCACCTCGGAAAGGCCCCGGGACAGGGGGCAGGAAAAACTGTTTTTT
CDR3aa: CATSERPRDRGQEKLFF

abundance: .
v_gene: TRBV18
d_gene: .
j_gene: TRBJ1-1
CDR3nt: TGTGCCAGCTCATTTCAGGGAGGGAACACTGAAGCTTTCTTT
CDR3aa: CASSFQGGNTEAFF

abundance: .
v_gene: TRBV6-1
d_gene: .
j_gene: TRBJ1-5
CDR3nt: TGTGCCAGCAGTCTAGACATCAGCAATCAGCCCCAGCATTTT
CDR3aa: CASSLDISNQPQHF

abundance: .
v_gene: TRBV30
d_gene: .
j_gene: TRBJ2-7
CDR3nt: TGTGCCTGGAGCGCGCAGGGGATCAACGAGCAGTACTTC
CDR3aa: CAWSAQGINEQYF

abundance: .
v_gene: TRBV28
d_gene: TRBD2
j_gene: TRBJ2-1
CDR3nt: TGTGCCAGCAGTTCCTCTAGCGGGGGGGCTCACAATGAGCAGTTCTTC
CDR3aa: CASSSSSGGAHNEQFF

abundance: .
v_gene: TRBV7-9
d_gene: .
j_gene: TRBJ2-3
CDR3nt: TGTGCCAGCAGCTTGGGGGACGGTCTCCTTAGCACAGATACGCAGTATTTT
CDR3aa: CASSLGDGLLSTDTQYF

abundance: .
v_gene: TRBV27
d_gene: TRBD1
j_gene: TRBJ2-7
CDR3nt: TGTGCCAGCAGTTTACGACAGGGCTACGAGCAGTACTTC
CDR3aa: CASSLRQGYEQYF

abundance: .
v_gene: TRBV7-9
d_gene: .
j_gene: TRBJ1-2
CDR3nt: TGTGCCAGCAGCCCGAAACAAACTGGTGGCTACACCTTC
CDR3aa: CASSPKQTGGYTF

abundance: .
v_gene: TRBV5-1
d_gene: .
j_gene: TRBJ1-2
CDR3nt: TGCGCCAGCAGCTTGGAAGGGGGAGACTATGGCTACACCTTC
CDR3aa: CASSLEGGDYGYTF

abundance: .
v_gene: TRBV29-1
d_gene: TRBD2
j_gene: TRBJ2-3
CDR3nt: TGCAGCTCGGGAGCGGGGGGGGATACGCAGTATTTT
CDR3aa: CSSGAGGDTQYF

abundance: .
v_gene: TRBV16
d_gene: .
j_gene: TRBJ1-2
CDR3nt: TGTGCCAGCAGCCAACCGTCGACAGGAACCTCCTATGGCTACACCTTC
CDR3aa: CASSQPSTGTSYGYTF

abundance: .
v_gene: TRBV5-1
d_gene: .
j_gene: TRBJ2-5
CDR3nt: TGCGCCAGCAGCTTGGCCGGGAAAGGAGGGGCAGAAAGGCAAGAGACCCAGTACTTC
CDR3aa: CASSLAGKGGAERQETQYF

abundance: .
v_gene: TRBV29-1
d_gene: TRBD1
j_gene: TRBJ2-7
CDR3nt: TGCAGCGCCGAGGGGACAGGAGGCGAGCAGTACTTC
CDR3aa: CSAEGTGGEQYF